This entry describes one TCR beta chain. Its antigen is unidentified. This specimen belongs to a study of OX40 agonist ivuxolimab in advanced cancers. Regarding the study as a whole: At 0.1-3.0 mg/kg, partial responders had clonal expansion among the lowest observed.

TCRdb keeps only in-frame clones here, not all; method: immunoSEQ multiplex PCR. In the table there are some 68,000 clones, approximately 86% of which are singletons. The sequencing here drew on CD4+ or CD8+ T cells sorted from blood, taken in a trial of the OX40 agonist ivuxolimab. This TCR came from an adult with an advanced solid tumor such as melanoma, head and neck, liver or kidney cancer.

DNA of the CDR3: TGCAGTGCCAGGGCGGTCGATGAGCAGTTCTTC. Residues: CSARAVDEQFF. V and J are TRBV20-1 and TRBJ2-1; D possibly corresponds to TRBD1 (5 bases). The germline V gene has CDR1 DFQATT and CDR2 SNEGSKA (reference sequence). This CDR3 is 11 amino acids long. V was cut by 6 bases and J by 8 bases, with 11 bases left in between.